This record covers a single T cell receptor (beta chain). Its cognate antigen is unknown. This may come from a read error, since a much larger clone is one base off. Breast cancer patients provided tissue from their axillary draining lymph nodes. The sample originates from a study of breast tumors, draining lymph nodes, adjacent tissues. Notes on the study in general: Luminal-like breast cancer showed significantly higher tumor–nontumor repertoire similarity than basal-like. Data only fit, rather than demonstrated, lymph node origin of most tumor T cells. Tumors had less TCR diversity than lymph nodes, more than nontumor tissue.

TCRdb reprocessed the multiplex PCR reads with MiXCR, giving one entry per CDR3 protein. The sample gives some 150,000 distinct CDR3 sequences, about 30% of which show up once; approximately 3.9% is in the top ten. The germline gives CDR1 SGHDT, CDR2 YYEEEE. The CDR3 loop spans 17 amino acids. Sequencing was done on a sample of axillary lymph node tissue. This rearrangement joins TRBV5-6 to TRBJ2-7; 7 bases align to TRBD1. The J call may be incorrect, as the DNA end agrees better with TRBJ2-1. The sequence came from a female donor with breast cancer. Some clones in this sample may be carry-over from other donors' samples. This chain's CDR3 is CASSLFGRVGQNYEQFF. For the CDR3, the DNA is TGTGCCAGCAGCTTGTTTGGGCGGGTGGGACAGAACTACGAGCAGTTCTTC.